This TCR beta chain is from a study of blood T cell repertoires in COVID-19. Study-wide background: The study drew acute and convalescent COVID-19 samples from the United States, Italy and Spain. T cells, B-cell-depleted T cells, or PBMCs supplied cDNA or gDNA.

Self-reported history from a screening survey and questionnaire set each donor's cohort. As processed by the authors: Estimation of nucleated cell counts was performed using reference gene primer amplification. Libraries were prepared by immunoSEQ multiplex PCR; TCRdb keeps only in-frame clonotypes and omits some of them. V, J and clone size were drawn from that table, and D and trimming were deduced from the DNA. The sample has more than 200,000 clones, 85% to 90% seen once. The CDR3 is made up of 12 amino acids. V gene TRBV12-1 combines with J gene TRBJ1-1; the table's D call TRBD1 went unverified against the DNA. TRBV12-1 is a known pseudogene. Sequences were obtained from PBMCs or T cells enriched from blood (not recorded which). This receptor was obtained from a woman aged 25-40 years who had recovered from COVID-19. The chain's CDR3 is CASLGHHTEAFF. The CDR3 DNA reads TGTGCCAGCCTCGGACATCACACTGAAGCTTTCTTT.